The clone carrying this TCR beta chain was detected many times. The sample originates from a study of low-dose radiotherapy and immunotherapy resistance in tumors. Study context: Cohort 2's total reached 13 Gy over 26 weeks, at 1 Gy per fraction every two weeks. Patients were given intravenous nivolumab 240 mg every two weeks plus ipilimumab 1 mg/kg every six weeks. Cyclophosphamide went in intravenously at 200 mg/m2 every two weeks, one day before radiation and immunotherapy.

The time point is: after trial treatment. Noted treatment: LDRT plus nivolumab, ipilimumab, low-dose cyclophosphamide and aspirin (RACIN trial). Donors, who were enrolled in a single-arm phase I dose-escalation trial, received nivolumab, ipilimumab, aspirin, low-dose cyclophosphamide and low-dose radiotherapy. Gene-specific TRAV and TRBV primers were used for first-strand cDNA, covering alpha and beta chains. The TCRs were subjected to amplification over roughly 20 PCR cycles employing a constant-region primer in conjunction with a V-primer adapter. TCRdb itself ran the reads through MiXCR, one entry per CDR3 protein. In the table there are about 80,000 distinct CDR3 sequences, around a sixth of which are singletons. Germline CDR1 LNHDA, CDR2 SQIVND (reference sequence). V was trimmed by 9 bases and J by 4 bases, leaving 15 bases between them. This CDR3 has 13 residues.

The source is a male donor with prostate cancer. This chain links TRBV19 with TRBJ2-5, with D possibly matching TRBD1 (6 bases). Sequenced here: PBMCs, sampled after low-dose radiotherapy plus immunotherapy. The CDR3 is CASSPNRVETQYF. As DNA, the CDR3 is TGTGCCAGCAGCCCCAACAGGGTAGAGACCCAGTACTTC.